Following are 15 T cell receptor beta chains from one sample sequenced in a study of beta chain features in type 1 diabetes. Notes on the study in general: Type 1 diabetes patients had TCRB CDR3s that were shorter (moderately but significantly so) in all four CD4+ subsets.

The investigators reverse transcribed all of the isolated RNA, so they sequenced expressed TCRB transcripts. Only in-frame clones appear in the TCRdb table, and some are missing; sequencing was by immunoSEQ multiplex PCR. The sample contains hundreds of thousands of clones, 11% to 15% of which appear only once. No antigen has been identified for these receptors. Source material: naive CD4+ T cells from blood. Receptor source: a man aged 18 to 29 with type 1 diabetes.

This clone has a handful of counts. The chain links TRBV30 to TRBJ1-1; no firm D call. The CDR3 is made up of 15 amino acids. Trimming stripped 2 bases from V and 3 bases from J, with 16 bases between. Germline loops: CDR1 GTSNPN, CDR2 SVGIG (reference sequence). The CDR3 DNA reads TGTGCCTGGAGTCCACCGGGATCCTATTACACTGAAGCTTTCTTT. Translating gives CAWSPPGSYYTEAFF.

This clone was counted between two and nine times. V and J are TRBV4-1 and TRBJ2-1, with TRBD2 matching over 9 bases. CDR1 and CDR2 (germline): MGHRA, YSYEKL. The CDR3 is 12 amino acids. The V segment lost 4 bases and the J segment 16 bases; nucleotides outside the gene matches: 8. The CDR3 loop is CASSLISGTSFF. Written as DNA, the CDR3 is TGCGCCAGCAGCCTCATCTCCGGGACTAGCTTCTTC.

This clone has more than one count but fewer than ten. The sample has other DNA sequences that encode this CDR3 too. This sequence joins TRBV30 and TRBJ2-6; D is unresolved. The V gene's germline CDR1 is GTSNPN and CDR2 SVGIG (reference sequence). The CDR3 contains 14 residues. V was trimmed by 2 bases and J by 0 bases, leaving 5 bases between them. Written as DNA, the CDR3 is TGTGCCTGGAGTAGAAGCTCTGGGGCCAACGTCCTGACTTTC. Translating it yields CAWSRSSGANVLTF.

The V and J genes are TRBV7-2 and TRBJ2-5; D is perhaps TRBD1 or TRBD2 (6 bases each). V gave up 3 bases and J gave up 5 bases, with 19 bases separating them. In germline, CDR1 is SGHTA, CDR2 FQGNSA. This CDR3 is 16 amino acids long. The CDR3 loop is CASSFSLGRGGETQYF. The CDR3 coding sequence is TGTGCCAGCAGCTTTTCTTTGGGCAGGGGAGGTGAGACCCAGTACTTC.

The chain has TRBV7-9 and TRBJ2-1, with TRBD1 as a possible D gene (5 bases). The V end was cut by 3 bases, the J end by 12 bases, with 15 bases between. Germline lookup yields CDR1 SEHNR and CDR2 FQNEAQ (reference sequence). CDR3 length: 13 amino acids. The CDR3 here is CASSFQQERGQFF. DNA of the CDR3: TGTGCCAGCAGCTTCCAACAGGAAAGGGGGCAGTTCTTC.

This clone was picked up a small number of times. The V gene is TRBV6-6, the J gene TRBJ1-1, with D perhaps TRBD1 (6 bases). The V end lost 6 bases, the J end lost 8 bases, and 13 bases lay between the germline ends. The V gene's germline CDR1 is MNHNY and CDR2 SVGAGI (reference sequence). This CDR3 contains 12 residues. The CDR3 DNA reads as TGTGCCAGCAGACCGTCAGGGGTAGAAGCTTTCTTT. Protein sequence: CASRPSGVEAFF.

The chain links TRBV18 to TRBJ2-2; D is uncertain. CDR1 KGHSH and CDR2 LQKENI come from the germline V gene. There are 11 residues in the CDR3. Trimming pared 6 bases from V and 4 bases from J, leaving 3 bases between. This CDR3 is CASSATGELFF. The CDR3 DNA reads TGTGCCAGCTCTGCCACCGGGGAGCTGTTTTTT.

Remarks on this clone: Other DNA sequences in this sample translate to the same CDR3. This chain uses TRBV5-4 with TRBJ2-7, with D tentatively TRBD1 (6 bases). Per the germline V gene, CDR1 is SGHNT and CDR2 is YYREEE (reference sequence). V shed 2 bases and J shed 3 bases, with 6 bases lying between them. The length of the CDR3 is 12 residues. The chain's CDR3 is CASSLQGYEQYF. CDR3 nucleotide sequence: TGTGCCAGCAGCTTACAGGGCTACGAGCAGTACTTC.

This clone occurred a few times. The chain carries TRBV7-9 and TRBJ2-7; 12 nucleotides align to TRBD2. Germline V gene sequence: CDR1 SEHNR, CDR2 FQNEAQ (reference sequence). The CDR3 runs to 14 residues. With 5 bases clipped from V and 2 bases from J, the junction kept 1 base outside the gene matches. CDR3 sequence reads: CASSRTSGAYEQYF. The CDR3 bases are TGTGCCAGCAGCCGGACTAGCGGGGCCTACGAGCAGTACTTC.

The chain couples TRBV30 to TRBJ1-1, with no clear D. Trimming removed 5 bases at V and 6 bases at J, with 19 bases between. The CDR3 runs to 14 residues. Germline CDR1 GTSNPN, CDR2 SVGIG (reference sequence). DNA of the CDR3: TGTGCCTGGGGTCCCCCATACAAATCGTCTGAAGCTTTCTTT. Protein: CAWGPPYKSSEAFF.

This clone came up once. The chain is built from TRBV11-2 and TRBJ1-2; 7 positions match TRBD1. The CDR3 contains 16 residues. Germline V gene lookup returns CDR1 SGHAT and CDR2 FQNNGV. After removal of 5 bases from V and 8 bases from J, the junction contained 17 bases not matched to a gene. Written as DNA, the CDR3 is TGTGCCAGCAGCCTTATAGGGGGACAGACCCTATTGGGCTACACCTTC. Translating gives CASSLIGGQTLLGYTF. Complete variable domain (other parts from reference TRBV11-2 and TRBJ1-2): EAGVAQSPRYKIIEKRQSVAFWCNPISGHATLYWYQQILGQGPKLLIQFQNNGVVDDSQLPKDRFSAERLKGVDSTLKIQPAKLEDSAVYLCASSLIGGQTLLGYTFGSGTRLTVV.

The V and J genes are TRBV6-5 and TRBJ1-5; D ambiguous. CDR1 is MNHEY, CDR2 SVGAGI, per germline. V was shortened by 2 bases and J by 9 bases, with 8 bases between the two germline ends. The CDR3 is 12 amino acids. The CDR3 sequence: CASSYGVRPQHF. Written as DNA, the CDR3 is TGTGCCAGCAGTTACGGGGTCAGGCCCCAGCATTTT.

The chain has TRBV27 and TRBJ1-6; 7 bases line up with TRBD1. There are 14 residues in the CDR3. The germline V gene encodes CDR1 MNHEY and CDR2 SMNVEV (reference sequence). V gave up 2 bases and J gave up 9 bases; unmatched junction bases: 4. In DNA, the CDR3 is TGTGCCAGCAGTTTAAGGGACAGACTTTCACCCCTCCACTTT. It yields the protein CASSLRDRLSPLHF.

V is TRBV2 and J is TRBJ1-1; a weak D match, TRBD1 (6 bases). The CDR3 has 14 residues. The germline V gene has CDR1 SNHLY and CDR2 FYNNEI. V gave up 0 bases and J gave up 6 bases, with 11 bases separating them. This CDR3 reads CASSEATGRAEAFF. In DNA form, the CDR3 reads TGTGCCAGCAGTGAAGCGACAGGTCGGGCTGAAGCTTTCTTT.

The sample holds a few counts of this clone. In DNA form, the CDR3 reads TGTGGGACAGAGGACAGGGGGCGGGAGCAGTACTTC. This sequence encodes CGTEDRGREQYF. The chain combines TRBV30 with TRBJ2-7; 11 bases are shared with TRBD1. CDR1 and CDR2 (germline): GTSNPN, SVGIG (reference sequence). The CDR3 contains 12 residues.